The text below deals with one T cell receptor (beta chain). What it recognizes is unknown. Produced via immunoSEQ multiplex PCR; TCRdb's table is partial and in-frame only. The sample has 68,000 or so clones, over 90% seen once. Per germline, CDR1 SGHVS and CDR2 FQNEAQ. V lost 4 bases and J lost 4; bases outside the gene matches: 8. The CDR3 is 17 residues long. This sample is drawn from a study of T cell clones after liver transplantation. Study-wide results and limits: Rather than being deleted, graft donor-reactive T cells may have moved into the graft.

Sequences were derived from CD4+ T cells from blood, sampled less than 28 months after liver transplant. This chain links TRBV7-8 with TRBJ2-1; 12 nucleotides line up with TRBD2. This clonotype originated in a human patient who received a liver transplant. Some T cells may arise from the graft donor. The DNA of the CDR3 is TGTGCCAGCAGCTCGGAACTAGCGGGAGGTCCGTACAATGAGCAGTTCTTC. As protein: CASSSELAGGPYNEQFF.